The 16 T cell receptor beta chains presented below share a single source sample, sequenced in a study of cytomegalovirus exposure and HLA in healthy donors. The PCR employed 60 Vbeta primers together with 13 Jbeta primers. The repertoire was sequenced with immunoSEQ multiplex PCR; TCRdb's copy has only in-frame clones and lacks some. Here the sample table reports tens of thousands of clones. The sequenced material came from PBMCs. The source is a woman between 45 and 65 years old in good health and CMV-seropositive.

The chain recombines TRBV6-1 with TRBJ2-3; D remains unclear. The V end lost 3 bases, the J end lost 6 bases, and 10 bases lay between the germline ends. The CDR3 covers 13 residues. Germline V gene lookup returns CDR1 MNHNS and CDR2 SASEGT. DNA of the CDR3: TGTGCCAGCAGTGATCCCTATGTGGATACGCAGTATTTT. Protein sequence: CASSDPYVDTQYF.

This chain uses TRBV5-1 with TRBJ1-1; D may be TRBD1 (6 bases). Germline lookup yields CDR1 SGHRS and CDR2 YFSETQ. V was clipped by 1 base and J by 8 bases, with 12 bases between them. The CDR3 is made up of 13 amino acids. The CDR3, as DNA: TGCGCCAGCAGCTTGATAGGGGGTCGGGAAGCTTTCTTT. This translates into CASSLIGGREAFF.

V is TRBV21-1 and J is TRBJ1-2. TRBV21-1 has pseudogene status. The CDR3 sequence is 16 residues long. The CDR3 spells CASSIGPERANYGYTF. The CDR3 DNA reads as TGTGCCAGCAGCATTGGGCCTGAGAGGGCTAACTATGGCTACACCTTC.

The V and J genes are TRBV7-9 and TRBJ2-3, with TRBD2 identical over 12 bases. J lost 3 bases, V lost 5 bases, and 3 bases had no gene match. The CDR3 sequence is 15 residues long. The germline CDR1 and CDR2 sequences are SEHNR and FQNEAQ (reference sequence). The CDR3, as DNA: TGTGCCAGCAGCCCGACTAGCGGGGGAACAGATACGCAGTATTTT. It specifies CASSPTSGGTDTQYF.

The V gene is TRBV6-6, the J gene TRBJ2-7; no clear D gene. The V gene lost 0 bases and the J gene lost 2 bases, with 8 bases spanning the gap. CDR1 is MNHNY, CDR2 SVGAGI, per germline (reference sequence). CDR3 length equals 14 residues. The CDR3 bases are TGTGCCAGCAGTTACTCGCCCGAGGCCTACGAGCAGTACTTC. This gives the protein CASSYSPEAYEQYF.

The DNA of the CDR3 is TGCGCCAGCAGCTTGGAGGGGGAAGGGGGTCAGCCCCAGCATTTT. Protein: CASSLEGEGGQPQHF. The V call is TRBV5-1, the J call TRBJ1-5, with D perhaps TRBD1 (6 bases). The germline CDR1 and CDR2 sequences are SGHRS and YFSETQ. V was shortened by 0 bases and J by 6 bases, with 13 bases between the two germline ends. This CDR3 comprises 15 residues.

CDR3 sequence (DNA): TGCAGCGTAGAGAAGGACATAGGGTTCACTGAAGCTTTCTTT. This codes for CSVEKDIGFTEAFF. The chain couples TRBV29-1 to TRBJ1-1; D is possibly TRBD1 (5 bases). This CDR3 has 14 amino acids. Germline CDR1 reads SQVTM; CDR2 reads ANQGSEA. V was cut by 6 bases and J by 4 bases, with 18 bases left in between.

This rearrangement joins TRBV5-4 to TRBJ1-4; D is possibly TRBD1 (6 bases). Germline CDR1 SGHNT, CDR2 YYREEE (reference sequence). The V and J ends lost 4 bases and 7 bases respectively, with 11 bases between them. The CDR3 extends over 13 amino acids. CDR3 DNA: TGTGCCAGCAGCCAGGGGCTAGGTGAAAAACTGTTTTTT. Protein sequence: CASSQGLGEKLFF.

V usage is TRBV11-2 and J usage is TRBJ2-7; D possibly corresponds to TRBD1 (7 bases). CDR1 SGHAT and CDR2 FQNNGV come from the germline V gene. This CDR3 spans 16 amino acids. Trimming removed 2 bases from V and 7 bases from J, with 21 bases in between. The CDR3 spells CASSLRPGGKGREQYF. CDR3 nucleotide sequence: TGTGCCAGCAGCTTAAGGCCAGGGGGGAAAGGACGGGAGCAGTACTTC.

The genes are TRBV19 and TRBJ2-7, with a weak D call TRBD2 (6 bases). The V gene lost 4 bases and the J gene lost 3 bases, with 16 bases spanning the gap. This CDR3 has 15 residues. Germline CDR1 reads LNHDA; CDR2 reads SQIVND (reference sequence). The CDR3 bases are TGTGCCAGTAGTAAGGGGACTGGGGAGGTCTACGAGCAGTACTTC. Translation gives CASSKGTGEVYEQYF. The whole variable domain, filled in from reference TRBV19 and TRBJ2-7, reads DGGITQSPKYLFRKEGQNVTLSCEQNLNHDAMYWYRQDPGQGLRLIYYSQIVNDFQKGDIAEGYSVSREKKESFPLTVTSAQKNPTAFYLCASSKGTGEVYEQYFGPGTRLTVT.

J is TRBJ2-2 and V is TRBV15; no definite D call. Trimming pared 0 bases from V and 5 bases from J, leaving 13 bases between. This CDR3 is 16 amino acids long. The germline gives CDR1 LNHNV, CDR2 YYDKDF (reference sequence). CDR3 loop: CATSRDQEVSTGELFF. CDR3 nucleotides: TGTGCCACCAGCAGAGATCAAGAGGTCTCGACCGGGGAGCTGTTTTTT.

This sequence joins TRBV30 and TRBJ2-6, with 9 bases that match TRBD1. Germline assignment: CDR1 GTSNPN and CDR2 SVGIG (reference sequence). V lost 5 bases, J lost 0 bases, and 8 bases stayed unmatched. This CDR3 has 17 amino acids. This CDR3 reads CAWQTGGRASGANVLTF. Written as DNA, the CDR3 is TGTGCCTGGCAAACAGGGGGCCGAGCCTCTGGGGCCAACGTCCTGACTTTC. Full variable domain (missing parts from reference TRBV30 and TRBJ2-6): SQTIHQWPATLVQPVGSPLSLECTVEGTSNPNLYWYRQAAGRGLQLLFYSVGIGQISSEVPQNLSASRPQDRQFILSSKKLLLSDSGFYLCAWQTGGRASGANVLTFGAGSRLTVL.

V gene TRBV28 combines with J gene TRBJ1-4; D might be TRBD1 (5 bases). Deletions cut 5 bases from V and 0 bases from J, with 7 bases between. The length of the CDR3 is 14 residues. Germline V gene lookup returns CDR1 MDHEN and CDR2 SYDVKM. CDR3 region: CASSIQATNEKLFF. The CDR3 region has the DNA TGTGCCAGCAGTATACAGGCAACTAATGAAAAACTGTTTTTT.

The DNA of the CDR3 is TGTGCCAGCAGCTTGGAATTGACACTGAACACTGAAGCTTTCTTT. This codes for CASSLELTLNTEAFF. The chain links TRBV5-5 to TRBJ1-1; D is uncertain. The CDR3 contains 15 residues. Germline CDR1 reads SGHKS; CDR2 reads YYEKEE (reference sequence). V was clipped by 0 bases and J by 0 bases, with 9 bases between them.

The rearrangement links TRBV5-6 to TRBJ1-5; D unclear. Trimming cost V 7 bases and J 4 bases, with 18 bases left between them. CDR1 and CDR2 (germline): SGHDT, YYEEEE. The CDR3 sequence is 15 residues long. The CDR3, as DNA: TGTGCCAGCCGAATGTGGGAGGCGGCTAATCAGCCCCAGCATTTT. Amino acid sequence: CASRMWEAANQPQHF.

The chain uses TRBV28 and TRBJ1-2, with 7 bases matching TRBD1. With 7 bases clipped from V and 2 bases from J, the junction kept 13 bases outside the gene matches. CDR1 is MDHEN and CDR2 is SYDVKM in the germline V gene. This CDR3 is 16 amino acids long. CDR3 nucleotides: TGTGCCAGCATCTACAAGGGGGCGGGAACCAACTATGGCTACACCTTC. This codes for CASIYKGAGTNYGYTF.